What follows describes a single T cell receptor beta chain. What it recognizes is unknown. This sample was included in a study of beta chain features in type 1 diabetes. Whole-study results and caveats: For type 1 diabetes patients, VDJ junctions showed fewer insertions and more deletions. Type 1 diabetes patients showed a moderate but significant shortening of TCRB CDR3s in all four CD4+ subsets. The study found that naive, central memory and Treg TCRB repertoires appeared more similar in patients than in healthy donors.

Reverse transcribing all isolated RNA meant expressed TCRB transcripts were sequenced. TCRdb's table, derived via immunoSEQ multiplex PCR, lists solely in-frame clones and lacks some. The sample shows hundreds of thousands of clones, about 16% of them seen only once. Each sorted fraction was over 95% pure. CDR1 SGHRS and CDR2 YFSETQ come from the germline V gene. After removal of 3 bases from V and 5 bases from J, the junction contained 13 bases not matched to a gene. This CDR3 is 16 amino acids long. This TCR came from a man younger than 30 in good health. The specimen was naive CD4+ T cells from blood. This chain connects TRBV5-1 to TRBJ1-2; 7 bases map to TRBD1. The CDR3 here is CASSYNPAPGQYGYTF. The CDR3 DNA follows: TGCGCCAGCAGCTACAACCCAGCCCCGGGACAGTATGGCTACACCTTC.